This T cell receptor beta chain was obtained from a study of cytomegalovirus exposure and HLA in healthy donors. The study ran its PCR with 60 Vbeta and 13 Jbeta primers. The data were produced by immunoSEQ multiplex PCR, yet TCRdb's version contains in-frame clones alone and is incomplete. This sample yields about 140,000 clones, of which approximately 80% are seen a single time; under 6% belongs to the top ten. In this sample, this clone turned up a few times. Its specificity is unknown. The study's findings and limits: In terms of immune exposure information, only CMV serostatus was available.

Germline V gives CDR1 MRHNA, CDR2 SNTAGT. This CDR3 contains 14 residues. Trimming cost V 2 bases and J 6 bases; bases outside gene matches: 1. This TCR came from a man aged 35 to 55 in good health and CMV-seronegative. This chain links TRBV6-4 with TRBJ1-5; 10 nucleotides match TRBD1. Source material: PBMCs. The DNA for the CDR3 is TGTGCCAGCAGTGACGGGACAGGGGTTCAGCCCCAGCATTTT. Translating it yields CASSDGTGVQPQHF.